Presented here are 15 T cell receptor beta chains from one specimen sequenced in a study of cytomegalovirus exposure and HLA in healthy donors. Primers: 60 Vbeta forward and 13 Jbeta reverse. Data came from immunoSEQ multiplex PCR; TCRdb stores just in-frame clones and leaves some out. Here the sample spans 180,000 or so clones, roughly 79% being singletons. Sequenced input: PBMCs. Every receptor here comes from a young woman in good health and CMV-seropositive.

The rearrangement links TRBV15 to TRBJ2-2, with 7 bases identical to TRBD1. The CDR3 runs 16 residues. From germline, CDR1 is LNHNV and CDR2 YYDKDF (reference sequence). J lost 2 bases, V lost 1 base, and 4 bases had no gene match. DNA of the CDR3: TGTGCCACCAGCAGAGGTTCAGGGGGAAACACCGGGGAGCTGTTTTTT. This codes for CATSRGSGGNTGELFF.

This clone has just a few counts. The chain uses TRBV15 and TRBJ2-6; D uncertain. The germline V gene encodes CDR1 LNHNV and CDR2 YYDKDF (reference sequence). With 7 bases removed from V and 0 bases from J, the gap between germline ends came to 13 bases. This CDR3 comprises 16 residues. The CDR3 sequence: CATTTDVRSGANVLTF. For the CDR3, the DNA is TGTGCCACCACGACTGACGTTCGCTCTGGGGCCAACGTCCTGACTTTC.

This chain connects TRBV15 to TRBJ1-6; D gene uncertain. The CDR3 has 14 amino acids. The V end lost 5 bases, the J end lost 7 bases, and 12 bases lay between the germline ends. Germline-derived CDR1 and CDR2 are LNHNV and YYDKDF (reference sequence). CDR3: CATSRYTTNSPLHF. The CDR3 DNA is TGTGCCACCAGCCGGTACACTACCAATTCACCCCTCCACTTT.

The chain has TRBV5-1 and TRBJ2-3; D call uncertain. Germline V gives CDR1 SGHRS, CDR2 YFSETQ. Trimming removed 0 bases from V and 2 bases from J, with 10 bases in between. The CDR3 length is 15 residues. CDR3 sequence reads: CASSLDHSYTDTQYF. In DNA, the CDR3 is TGCGCCAGCAGCTTGGATCACAGTTACACAGATACGCAGTATTTT.

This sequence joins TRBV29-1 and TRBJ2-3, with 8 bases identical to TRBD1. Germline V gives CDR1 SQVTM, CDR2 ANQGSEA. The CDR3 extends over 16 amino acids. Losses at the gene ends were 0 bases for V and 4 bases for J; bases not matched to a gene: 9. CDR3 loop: CSVEDRWTGWSDTQYF. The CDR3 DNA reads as TGCAGCGTTGAAGATCGGTGGACAGGGTGGTCAGATACGCAGTATTTT.

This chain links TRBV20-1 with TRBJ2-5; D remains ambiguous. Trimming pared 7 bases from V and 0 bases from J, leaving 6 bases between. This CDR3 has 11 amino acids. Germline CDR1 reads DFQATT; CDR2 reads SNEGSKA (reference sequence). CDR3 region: CSEQHQETQYF. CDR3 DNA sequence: TGCAGTGAACAACACCAAGAGACCCAGTACTTC.

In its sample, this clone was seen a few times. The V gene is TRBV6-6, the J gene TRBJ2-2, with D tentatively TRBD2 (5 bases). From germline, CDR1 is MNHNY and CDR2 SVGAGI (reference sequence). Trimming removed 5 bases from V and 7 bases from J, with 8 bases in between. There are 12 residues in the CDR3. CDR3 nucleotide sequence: TGTGCCAGCAGTACGGCGGGCGGGGAGCTGTTTTTT. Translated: CASSTAGGELFF.

The CDR3 protein is CASSLTYQGGRDNEQFF. The DNA of the CDR3 is TGTGCCAGCAGCTTAACGTATCAGGGGGGCCGGGACAATGAGCAGTTCTTC. This chain joins TRBV7-3 and TRBJ2-1; possible D gene TRBD1, 7 bases. Trimming shortened V by 0 bases and J by 5 bases, and 17 bases separated the two germline ends. Germline V gene data show CDR1 as SGHTA and CDR2 as FQGTGA. The CDR3 extends over 17 amino acids.

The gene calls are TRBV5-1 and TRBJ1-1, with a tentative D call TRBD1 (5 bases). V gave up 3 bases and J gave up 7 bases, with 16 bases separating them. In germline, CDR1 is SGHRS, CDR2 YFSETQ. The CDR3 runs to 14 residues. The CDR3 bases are TGCGCCAGCAGCTCACAATTTAGACAGTTTGAAGCTTTCTTT. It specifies CASSSQFRQFEAFF.

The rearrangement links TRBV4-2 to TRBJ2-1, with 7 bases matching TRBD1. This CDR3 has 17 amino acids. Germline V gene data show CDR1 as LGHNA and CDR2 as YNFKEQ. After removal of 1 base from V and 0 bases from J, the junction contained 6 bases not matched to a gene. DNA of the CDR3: TGTGCCAGCAGCCAAGCCCCACAGGGGATCTCCTACAATGAGCAGTTCTTC. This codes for CASSQAPQGISYNEQFF.

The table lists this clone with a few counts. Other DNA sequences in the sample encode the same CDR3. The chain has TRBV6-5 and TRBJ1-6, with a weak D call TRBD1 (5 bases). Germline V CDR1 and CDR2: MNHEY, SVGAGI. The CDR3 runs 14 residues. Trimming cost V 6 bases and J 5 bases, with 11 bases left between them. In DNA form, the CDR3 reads TGTGCCAGCAGGCGGGACTTTAATAATTCACCCCTCCACTTT. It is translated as CASRRDFNNSPLHF.

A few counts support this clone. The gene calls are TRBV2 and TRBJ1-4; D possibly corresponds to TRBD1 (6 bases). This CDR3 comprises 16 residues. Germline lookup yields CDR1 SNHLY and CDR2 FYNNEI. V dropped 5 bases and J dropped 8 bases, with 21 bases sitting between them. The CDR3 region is CASSNSGTRFGEKLFF. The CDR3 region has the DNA TGTGCCAGCAGTAATTCGGGGACACGATTCGGGGAAAAACTGTTTTTT.

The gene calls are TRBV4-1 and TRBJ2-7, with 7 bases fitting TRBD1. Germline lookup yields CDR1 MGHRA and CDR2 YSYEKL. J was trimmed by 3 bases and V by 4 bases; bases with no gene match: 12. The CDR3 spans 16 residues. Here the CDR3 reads CASSPNTGTASYEQYF. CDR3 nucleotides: TGCGCCAGCAGCCCTAATACCGGGACAGCCAGCTACGAGCAGTACTTC.

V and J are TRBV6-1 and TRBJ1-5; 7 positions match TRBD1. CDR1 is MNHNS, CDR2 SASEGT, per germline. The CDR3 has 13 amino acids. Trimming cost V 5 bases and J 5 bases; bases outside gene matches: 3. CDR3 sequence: CASSRTGYQPQHF. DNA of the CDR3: TGTGCCAGCAGTAGGACAGGATATCAGCCCCAGCATTTT.

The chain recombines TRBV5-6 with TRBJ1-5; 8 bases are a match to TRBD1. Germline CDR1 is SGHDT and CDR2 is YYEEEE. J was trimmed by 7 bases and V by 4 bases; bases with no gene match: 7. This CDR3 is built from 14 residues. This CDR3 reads CASSTGQGWQPQHF. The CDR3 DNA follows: TGTGCCAGCAGCACCGGACAGGGTTGGCAGCCCCAGCATTTT.